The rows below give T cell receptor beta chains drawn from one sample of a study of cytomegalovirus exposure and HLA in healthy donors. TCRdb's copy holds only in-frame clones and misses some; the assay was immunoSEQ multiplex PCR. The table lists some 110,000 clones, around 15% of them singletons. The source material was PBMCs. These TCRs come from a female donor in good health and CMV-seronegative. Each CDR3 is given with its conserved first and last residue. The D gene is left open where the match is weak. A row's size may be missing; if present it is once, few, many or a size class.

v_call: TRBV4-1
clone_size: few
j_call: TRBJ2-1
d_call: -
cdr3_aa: CASSPTYGLEQFF

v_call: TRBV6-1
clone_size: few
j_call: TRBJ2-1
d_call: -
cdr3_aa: CASSEASGGPNEQFF

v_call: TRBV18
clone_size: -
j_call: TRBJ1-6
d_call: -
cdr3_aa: CASSPFFSTVNSPLHF

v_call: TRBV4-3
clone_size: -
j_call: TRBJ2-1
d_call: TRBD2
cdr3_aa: CASSQGVAGVAYNEQFF

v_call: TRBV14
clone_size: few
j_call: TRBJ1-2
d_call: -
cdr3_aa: CASSPLSWGAGYGYTF

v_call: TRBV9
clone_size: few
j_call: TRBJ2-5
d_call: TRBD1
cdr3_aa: CASSVVPDRGQGETQYF

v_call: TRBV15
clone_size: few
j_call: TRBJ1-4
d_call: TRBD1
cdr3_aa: CATSRDQGTATNEKLFF

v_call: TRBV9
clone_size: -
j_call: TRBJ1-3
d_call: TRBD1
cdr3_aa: CASSVRGQGTIYF

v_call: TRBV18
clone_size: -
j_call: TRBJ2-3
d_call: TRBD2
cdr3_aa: CASSPLPSGSGTDTQYF

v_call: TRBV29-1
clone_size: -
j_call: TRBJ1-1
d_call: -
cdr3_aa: CSVEEKGDAEAFF

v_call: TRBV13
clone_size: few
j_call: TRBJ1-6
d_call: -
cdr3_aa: CASSFAGQIYNSPLHF

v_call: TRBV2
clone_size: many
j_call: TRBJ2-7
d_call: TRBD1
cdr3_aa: CASQGTGVEQYF

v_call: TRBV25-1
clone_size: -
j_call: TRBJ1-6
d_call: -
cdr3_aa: CASRETVGARRRDSPLHF

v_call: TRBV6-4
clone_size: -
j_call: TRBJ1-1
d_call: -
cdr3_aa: CASSDQVNTEAFF

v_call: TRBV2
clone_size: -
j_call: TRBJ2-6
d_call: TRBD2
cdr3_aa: CASSPLSGGLSGANVLTF

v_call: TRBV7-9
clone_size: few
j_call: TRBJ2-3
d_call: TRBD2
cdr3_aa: CASSRLTGRATDTQYF

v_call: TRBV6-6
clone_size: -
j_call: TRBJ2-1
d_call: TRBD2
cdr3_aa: CASSYSAGVSYNEQFF

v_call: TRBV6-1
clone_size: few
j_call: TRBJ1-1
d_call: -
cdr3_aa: CARRRRPEAFF

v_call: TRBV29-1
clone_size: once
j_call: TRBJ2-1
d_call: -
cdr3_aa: CSVDRGGSSQFF

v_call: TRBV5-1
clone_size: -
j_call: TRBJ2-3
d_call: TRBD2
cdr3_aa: CASSTGLAGASDTQYF

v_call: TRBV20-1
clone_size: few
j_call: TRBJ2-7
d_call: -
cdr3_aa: CSAYHSYEQYF

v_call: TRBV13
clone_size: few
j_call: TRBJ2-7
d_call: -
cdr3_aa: CASSQKTVTYEQYF

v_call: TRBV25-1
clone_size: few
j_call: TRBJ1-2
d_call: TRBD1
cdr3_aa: CASSAPGQAYFYGYTF

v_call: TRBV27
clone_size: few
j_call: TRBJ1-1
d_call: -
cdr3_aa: CASSLFHRTEAFF

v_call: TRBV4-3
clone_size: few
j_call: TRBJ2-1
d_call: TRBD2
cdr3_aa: CASSQDLLAGAYNEQFF

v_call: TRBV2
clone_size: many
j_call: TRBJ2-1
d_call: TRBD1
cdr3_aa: CASSEARTGGIEQFF

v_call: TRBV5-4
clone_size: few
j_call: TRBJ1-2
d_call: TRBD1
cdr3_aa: CASSQRTGRGYTF

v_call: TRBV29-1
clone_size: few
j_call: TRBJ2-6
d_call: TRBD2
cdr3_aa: CSVEVRLAVSGANVLTF

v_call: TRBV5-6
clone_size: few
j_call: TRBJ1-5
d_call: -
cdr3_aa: CASSLGQKPDQPQHF

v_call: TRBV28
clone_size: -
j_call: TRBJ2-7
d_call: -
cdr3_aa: CASSSLFPGAGAYEQYF

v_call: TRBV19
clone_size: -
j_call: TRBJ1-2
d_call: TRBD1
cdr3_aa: CASSIQGAENYGYTF

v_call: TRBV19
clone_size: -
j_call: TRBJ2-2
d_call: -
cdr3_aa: CASSIEQNTGELFF

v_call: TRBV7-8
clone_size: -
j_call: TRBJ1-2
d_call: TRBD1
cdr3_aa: CASSSGTGPYYGYTF

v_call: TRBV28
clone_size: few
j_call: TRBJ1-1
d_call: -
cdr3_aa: CASSFHRSLRMNTEAFF

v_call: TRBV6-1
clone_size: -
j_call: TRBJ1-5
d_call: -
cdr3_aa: CASSETQINQPQHF

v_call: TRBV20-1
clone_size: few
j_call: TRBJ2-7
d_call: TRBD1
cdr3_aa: CSARNGTVQYF

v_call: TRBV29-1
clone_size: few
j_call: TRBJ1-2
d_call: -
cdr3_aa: CSISPGGDYGYTF

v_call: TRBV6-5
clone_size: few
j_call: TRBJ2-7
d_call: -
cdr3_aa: CASSYSRGSDEQYF

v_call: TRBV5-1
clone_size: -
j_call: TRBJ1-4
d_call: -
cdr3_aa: CASSFGAGENEKLFF

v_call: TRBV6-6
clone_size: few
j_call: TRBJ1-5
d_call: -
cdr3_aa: CASSYSKADQPQHF

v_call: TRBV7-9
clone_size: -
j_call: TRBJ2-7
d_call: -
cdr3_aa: CASSLPQGTLSEQYF

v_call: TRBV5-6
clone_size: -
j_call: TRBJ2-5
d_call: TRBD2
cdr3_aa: CASSLPLAGVRETQYF

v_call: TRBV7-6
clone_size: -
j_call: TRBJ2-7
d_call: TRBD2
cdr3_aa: CASSLSVGLAGVPDVNEQYF

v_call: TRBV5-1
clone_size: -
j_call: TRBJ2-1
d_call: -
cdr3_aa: CASRVSGVSYNEQFF

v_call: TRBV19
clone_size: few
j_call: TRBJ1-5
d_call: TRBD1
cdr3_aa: CASSISQGSNQPQHF

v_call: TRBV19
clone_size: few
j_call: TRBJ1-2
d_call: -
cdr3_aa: CASSAAGTRGNYGYTF

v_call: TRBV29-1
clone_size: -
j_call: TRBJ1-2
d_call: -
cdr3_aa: CSVAQIYGYTF

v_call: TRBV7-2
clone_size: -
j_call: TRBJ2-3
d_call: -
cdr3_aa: CASSLTGTSTDTQYF

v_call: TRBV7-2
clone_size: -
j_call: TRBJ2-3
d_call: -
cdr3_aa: CASSPYTTDTQYF

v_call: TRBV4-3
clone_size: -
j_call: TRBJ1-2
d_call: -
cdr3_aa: CASSATAISGYTF

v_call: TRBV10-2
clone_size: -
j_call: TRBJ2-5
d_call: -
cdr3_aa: CASSVNFQETQYF

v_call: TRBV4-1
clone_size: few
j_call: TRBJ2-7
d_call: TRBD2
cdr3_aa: CASSHRTSGGSSSYEQYF

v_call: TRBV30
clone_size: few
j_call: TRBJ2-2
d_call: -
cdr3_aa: CAWSVHNTGELFF

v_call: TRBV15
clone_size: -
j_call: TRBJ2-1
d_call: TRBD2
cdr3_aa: CATSRVWPGGRVHNEQFF

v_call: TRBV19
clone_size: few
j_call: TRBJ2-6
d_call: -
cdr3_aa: CASSIGAASGANVLTF

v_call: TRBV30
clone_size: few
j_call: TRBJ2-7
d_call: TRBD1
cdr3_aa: CAWSTGTGGYEQYF

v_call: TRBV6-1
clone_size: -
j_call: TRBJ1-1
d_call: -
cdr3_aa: CASSDLFTEAFF

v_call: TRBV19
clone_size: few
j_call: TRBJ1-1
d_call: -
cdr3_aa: CASTSWDTLNTEAFF

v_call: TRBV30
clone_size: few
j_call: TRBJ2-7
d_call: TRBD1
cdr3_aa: CAWSQDRGRYEQYF